A selection of T cell receptor beta chains follows, all from one sample in a study of cytotoxic CD8 clonotypes in ibrutinib-treated CLL. Data came from immunoSEQ multiplex PCR; TCRdb stores just in-frame clones and leaves some out. The sample lists 30,000 to 40,000 clones, 60% to 80% occurring once. The material sequenced was PBMCs, taken at disease progression, from a patient treated with ibrutinib. These TCRs come from a human donor with chronic lymphocytic leukemia. Each CDR3 is given with its conserved first and last residue. A D gene is named only where the DNA matches it firmly. Only some rows state a clone size, as once, few, many or a class for expanded clones.

V: TRBV29-1; size: many; D: NA; J: TRBJ2-7; CDR3: CSVVDSRTVSYEQYF; DNA: TGCAGCGTTGTCGACTCAAGGACAGTGTCCTACGAGCAGTACTTC
V: TRBV5-1; size: medium-sized; D: TRBD1; J: TRBJ1-2; CDR3: CASSPGQGFYGYTF; DNA: TGCGCCAGCAGCCCGGGACAGGGCTTCTATGGCTACACCTTC
V: TRBV18; size: NA; D: NA; J: TRBJ2-2; CDR3: CATAKEGPNTGELFF; DNA: TGTGCCACCGCAAAGGAGGGACCGAACACCGGGGAGCTGTTTTTT
V: TRBV7-9; size: few; D: TRBD1; J: TRBJ2-3; CDR3: CASSSPDRWATDTQYF; DNA: TGTGCCAGCAGCTCCCCGGACAGGTGGGCCACAGATACGCAGTATTTT
V: TRBV5-1; size: NA; D: NA; J: TRBJ2-3; CDR3: CASSVQSSTDTQYF; DNA: TGCGCCAGCAGTGTTCAGTCTAGCACAGATACGCAGTATTTT
V: TRBV5-4; size: NA; D: NA; J: TRBJ1-1; CDR3: CASSFQKGVKGAEAFF; DNA: TGTGCCAGCAGCTTCCAGAAGGGAGTTAAAGGCGCTGAAGCTTTCTTT
V: TRBV19; size: NA; D: NA; J: TRBJ1-1; CDR3: CASSMGVGAATEAFF; DNA: TGTGCCAGTAGTATGGGGGTCGGGGCAGCCACTGAAGCTTTCTTT
V: TRBV5-4; size: NA; D: NA; J: TRBJ2-3; CDR3: CASSLRETSTDTQYF; DNA: TGTGCCAGCAGCCTCCGGGAAACTAGCACAGATACGCAGTATTTT
V: TRBV28; size: NA; D: TRBD1; J: TRBJ2-6; CDR3: CASSSGTGTPSGANVLTF; DNA: TGTGCCAGCAGTTCGGGGACAGGGACCCCCTCTGGGGCCAACGTCCTGACTTTC
V: TRBV19; size: many; D: NA; J: TRBJ1-2; CDR3: CASSNRASGYTF; DNA: TGTGCCAGTAGTAACAGGGCTTCCGGCTACACCTTC